The 30 T cell receptor beta chains below come from one sample, sequenced in a study of spatial heterogeneity in lung cancer. Time point specified: sample taken at primary tumor resection. Sequencing was performed on whole RNA extracted from tumor and nontumor lung tissue, or from frozen PBMC, and the material was left unsorted. One entry per CDR3 protein results from TCRdb running MiXCR on the 5' RACE reads. Here the sample spans roughly 79,000 distinct CDR3 sequences, around 12% being singletons. Sequencing used PBMCs, obtained at surgery. These receptor sequences come from a male donor with early-stage non-small cell lung cancer.

This clonotype has only a few counts. The chain carries TRBV7-9 and TRBJ2-5; 7 bases line up with TRBD2. The CDR3 is 16 residues long. V lost 5 bases and J lost 2; bases outside the gene matches: 11. Germline V gives CDR1 SEHNR, CDR2 FQNEAQ (reference sequence). This CDR3 is CASSPWGAGLQETQYF. CDR3 coding DNA: TGTGCCAGCAGCCCCTGGGGAGCGGGGTTACAAGAGACCCAGTACTTC.

A few counts support this clonotype. This chain connects TRBV19 to TRBJ1-5, with 11 bases aligning to TRBD1. V was pared by 8 bases and J by 6 bases, with 18 bases of the junction left unmatched. The germline CDR1 and CDR2 sequences are LNHDA and SQIVND (reference sequence). The CDR3 is made up of 18 amino acids. The CDR3 protein is CASDPRTGGNPPRQPQHF. The CDR3 nucleotides read TGTGCCAGTGATCCACGGACAGGGGGCAATCCCCCCCGTCAGCCCCAGCATTTT.

V and J are TRBV29-1 and TRBJ2-3; D gene ambiguous. The CDR3 length is 12 residues. Trimming pared 2 bases from V and 6 bases from J, leaving 9 bases between. Germline values: CDR1 SQVTM, CDR2 ANQGSEA. The CDR3 loop reads CSVESLGDTQYF. DNA of the CDR3: TGCAGCGTTGAATCCCTAGGGGATACGCAGTATTTT.

This clonotype turned up a few times. The gene calls are TRBV10-3 and TRBJ2-7; D is uncertain. The CDR3 loop spans 11 amino acids. The V end was cut by 7 bases, the J end by 3 bases, with 7 bases between. Looked up from germline, CDR1 is ENHRY and CDR2 is SYGVKD. In DNA, the CDR3 is TGTGCCATCATGACGGGCTACGAGCAGTACTTC. Translated, it gives CAIMTGYEQYF.

This clonotype showed up many times. The chain links TRBV19 to TRBJ1-1; 7 nucleotides match TRBD1. This CDR3 has 14 residues. Germline CDR1 LNHDA, CDR2 SQIVND (reference sequence). V lost 7 bases and J lost 5; bases outside the gene matches: 10. This CDR3 is CASTPGGLGTEAFF. CDR3 nucleotide sequence: TGTGCCAGTACCCCAGGGGGTTTGGGGACTGAAGCTTTCTTT.

This clonotype was seen only a few times. The rearrangement joins TRBV24-1 to TRBJ1-2; a possible D gene is TRBD1 (6 bases). The CDR3 has 14 residues. Germline V gene lookup returns CDR1 KGHDR and CDR2 SFDVKD. The V and J ends lost 1 base and 6 bases respectively, with 11 bases between them. The CDR3 loop reads CATSDFSGADGYTF. CDR3 DNA sequence: TGTGCCACCAGTGATTTTTCAGGGGCGGATGGCTACACCTTC.

This clonotype was seen only a few times. V usage is TRBV10-2 and J usage is TRBJ2-1; 7 nucleotides match TRBD2. The CDR3 consists of 15 residues. J was trimmed by 7 bases and V by 6 bases; bases with no gene match: 12. Looked up from germline, CDR1 is WSHSY and CDR2 is SAAADI. CDR3 amino acids: CASRIGLGFENEQFF. The CDR3 nucleotides read TGCGCCAGCAGGATCGGACTAGGATTCGAGAATGAGCAGTTCTTC.

The rearrangement uses TRBV5-1 and TRBJ1-3; D might be TRBD1 (5 bases). Germline lookup yields CDR1 SGHRS and CDR2 YFSETQ. This CDR3 comprises 16 residues. V lost 0 bases and J lost 4, with 14 bases in between. The CDR3 reads CASSLDVQGTGNTIYF. The CDR3 DNA reads TGCGCCAGCAGCTTGGATGTTCAGGGAACCGGAAACACCATATATTTT.

V and J are TRBV4-2 and TRBJ2-1; TRBD2 agrees at 16 bases. J was trimmed by 7 bases and V by 0 bases; bases with no gene match: 9. CDR3 length: 19 residues. Germline V CDR1 and CDR2: LGHNA, YNFKEQ. The CDR3 DNA is TGTGCCAGCAGCCAAGATTTACCGGGACTAGCGGGAGGGGGGAATGAGCAGTTCTTC. Translating it yields CASSQDLPGLAGGGNEQFF.

This clonotype has ten or more counts. The chain recombines TRBV28 with TRBJ2-3, with 9 nucleotides matching TRBD2. Germline V gene sequence: CDR1 MDHEN, CDR2 SYDVKM. CDR3 length: 14 amino acids. Unmatched junction bases numbered 4, after V lost 4 bases and J lost 5 bases. Here the CDR3 DNA reads TGTGCCAGCAGTTATAGCGGGAGTTTAGATACGCAGTATTTT. It yields the protein CASSYSGSLDTQYF.

There are many counts of this clonotype. The rearrangement links TRBV19 to TRBJ2-5; TRBD2 aligns across 9 bases. This CDR3 is built from 15 residues. Germline lookup yields CDR1 LNHDA and CDR2 SQIVND (reference sequence). V trimming: 5 bases; J trimming: 3 bases; junction bases outside the gene matches: 7. The CDR3 nucleotides read TGTGCCAGTAGTCCGCTTCGGACTAGCGAAGAGACCCAGTACTTC. Translation gives CASSPLRTSEETQYF.

This clonotype has a handful of counts. V and J are TRBV12-3 or TRBV12-4 and TRBJ1-2; D is undetermined. The V end lost 2 bases, the J end lost 6 bases, and 7 bases lay between the germline ends. The CDR3 is made up of 12 amino acids. This CDR3 is CASSLSPNGYTF. In nucleotides, the CDR3 is TGTGCCAGCAGTTTAAGTCCAAATGGCTACACCTTC.

The rearrangement uses TRBV5-1 and TRBJ2-7, with TRBD2 identical over 9 bases. CDR3 length: 16 amino acids. Germline CDR1 SGHRS, CDR2 YFSETQ. V gave up 0 bases and J gave up 0 bases; unmatched junction bases: 4. The DNA for the CDR3 is TGCGCCAGCAGCTTGGGCGGGAGGGCCGGCTCCTACGAGCAGTACTTC. Translating it yields CASSLGGRAGSYEQYF.

This clonotype was counted many times. The chain is built from TRBV29-1 and TRBJ2-2; perhaps TRBD2 as D (6 bases). Trimming took 7 bases from V and 7 from J, leaving 19 bases between them. Germline V gene lookup returns CDR1 SQVTM and CDR2 ANQGSEA. CDR3 size: 14 residues. CDR3 DNA sequence: TGCAGCGCGGGGGACGGACTAAGATTCGGGGAGCTGTTTTTT. Amino acids: CSAGDGLRFGELFF.

The genes are TRBV7-6 and TRBJ2-1; possibly TRBD1 or TRBD2 for D (5 bases each). Trimming took off 4 bases at V and 6 bases at J, with 19 bases between the two ends. There are 16 residues in the CDR3. Germline CDR1 reads SGHVS; CDR2 reads FNYEAQ. The CDR3 region has the DNA TGTGCCAGCAGCTCTAAGGGGTCGGCGGGCTTCAATGAGCAGTTCTTC. Its protein product is CASSSKGSAGFNEQFF.

This clonotype was seen a few times. This sequence joins TRBV7-2 and TRBJ2-7; D might be TRBD2 (6 bases). Germline V gives CDR1 SGHTA, CDR2 FQGNSA. CDR3 length: 13 amino acids. V was clipped by 3 bases and J by 3 bases, with 9 bases between them. In nucleotides, the CDR3 is TGTGCCAGCAGCTTGGGACTGAGCTACGAGCAGTACTTC. Its protein product is CASSLGLSYEQYF. The whole variable domain, remainder taken from reference TRBV7-2 and TRBJ2-7, is GAGVSQSPSNKVTEKGKDVELRCDPISGHTALYWYRQSLGQGLEFLIYFQGNSAPDKSGLPSDRFSAERTGGSVSTLTIQRTQQEDSAVYLCASSLGLSYEQYFGPGTRLTVT.

This clonotype showed up many times. The chain recombines TRBV3-1 with TRBJ2-2; TRBD2 agrees at 12 bases. Germline V gene lookup returns CDR1 LGHDT and CDR2 YNNKEL (reference sequence). CDR3 size: 17 residues. V shed 2 bases and J 4 bases; nucleotides not matched to a gene: 5. The CDR3 sequence is CASSQPTSGSGTGELFF. CDR3 nucleotide sequence: TGTGCCAGCAGCCAACCGACTAGCGGGAGTGGCACCGGGGAGCTGTTTTTT.

There are a few counts of this clonotype. V and J are TRBV2 and TRBJ2-4; 12 bases fit TRBD1. This CDR3 has 16 amino acids. From germline, CDR1 is SNHLY and CDR2 FYNNEI. The junction had 11 bases not matched to a gene; V was cut back by 6 bases and J by 8 bases. The CDR3 region is CASSPGTGGAKDIQYF. DNA of the CDR3: TGTGCCAGCAGCCCGGGGACAGGGGGCGCGAAGGACATTCAGTACTTC.

The rearrangement uses TRBV18 and TRBJ1-1; TRBD1 aligns across 11 bases. Germline values: CDR1 KGHSH, CDR2 LQKENI. With 1 base clipped from V and 2 bases from J, the junction kept 6 bases outside the gene matches. CDR3 length: 17 amino acids. CDR3 bases: TGTGCCAGCTCACCACGGGGACAGGGGGTATCAAACACTGAAGCTTTCTTT. Protein product: CASSPRGQGVSNTEAFF.

This clonotype was found a few times. The V and J genes are TRBV10-3 and TRBJ1-5; no firm D call. The CDR3 runs 12 residues. V was clipped by 5 bases and J by 6 bases, with 8 bases between them. Germline V gives CDR1 ENHRY, CDR2 SYGVKD. The CDR3 nucleotides read TGTGCCATCAGTAGGGAAGGTCAGCCCCAGCATTTT. This encodes CAISREGQPQHF.

This chain uses TRBV6-1 with TRBJ1-1; D call uncertain. The CDR3 consists of 14 residues. From germline, CDR1 is MNHNS and CDR2 SASEGT. V shed 4 bases and J shed 1 base, with 10 bases lying between them. The DNA of the CDR3 is TGTGCCAGCAGTGGGGAAGGCGGGAACACTGAAGCTTTCTTT. It encodes CASSGEGGNTEAFF.

The rearrangement links TRBV27 to TRBJ1-1, with 8 bases fitting TRBD1. The ends lost 3 bases at V and 0 bases at J; junction bases unmatched: 6. This CDR3 is built from 16 residues. Germline-derived CDR1 and CDR2 are MNHEY and SMNVEV (reference sequence). CDR3 bases: TGTGCCAGCAGTTTCCAGGGGGCTTTCATGAACACTGAAGCTTTCTTT. Translated: CASSFQGAFMNTEAFF.

This clonotype was observed many times. This rearrangement joins TRBV30 to TRBJ1-5, with D tentatively TRBD1 (5 bases). CDR1 is GTSNPN and CDR2 is SVGIG in the germline V gene (reference sequence). The CDR3 totals 13 residues. V dropped 1 base and J dropped 6 bases, with 10 bases sitting between them. CDR3: CAWSGGASQPQHF. The CDR3 region has the DNA TGTGCCTGGAGTGGAGGGGCGAGTCAGCCCCAGCATTTT.

In this sample, this clonotype turned up a few times. The CDR3, as DNA: TGTGCCAGCAGCCTCGCCGGACAGGGCACAGATACGCAGTATTTT. This encodes CASSLAGQGTDTQYF. J is TRBJ2-3 and V is TRBV13; 7 nucleotides line up with TRBD1. Germline V gives CDR1 PRHDT, CDR2 FYEKMQ (reference sequence). This CDR3 spans 15 amino acids. The V segment lost 5 bases and the J segment 1 base; nucleotides outside the gene matches: 6.

This clonotype appeared many times. The gene calls are TRBV7-3 and TRBJ2-3; 11 positions agree with TRBD2. This CDR3 spans 16 amino acids. After removal of 5 bases from V and 4 bases from J, the junction contained 8 bases not matched to a gene. Germline V lookup: CDR1 SGHTA, CDR2 FQGTGA. Written as DNA, the CDR3 is TGTGCCAGCAGCCCCCCGCTAGCGGGGGGCGCAGATACGCAGTATTTT. Protein: CASSPPLAGGADTQYF. The full variable domain, completed using reference TRBV7-3 and TRBJ2-3, is GAGVSQTPSNKVTEKGKYVELRCDPISGHTALYWYRQSLGQGPEFLIYFQGTGAADDSGLPNDRFFAVRPEGSVSTLKIQRTERGDSAVYLCASSPPLAGGADTQYFGPGTRLTVL.

This clonotype has a single count. The gene calls are TRBV24-1 and TRBJ2-1; D gene unclear. V shed 3 bases and J shed 3 bases, with 5 bases lying between them. Germline V gene data show CDR1 as KGHDR and CDR2 as SFDVKD. This CDR3 has 13 residues. CDR3 amino acids: CATSDKSYNEQFF. DNA for the CDR3: TGTGCCACCAGTGATAAGAGCTACAATGAGCAGTTCTTC.

This chain uses TRBV20-1 with TRBJ2-1; D assignment may be TRBD1 or TRBD2 (6 bases each). The germline V gene encodes CDR1 DFQATT and CDR2 SNEGSKA (reference sequence). V lost 5 bases and J lost 8, with 10 bases in between. This CDR3 has 11 residues. The DNA of the CDR3 is TGCAGTGCTTTGGGGGGCGATGAGCAGTTCTTC. As protein: CSALGGDEQFF.

The rearrangement links TRBV29-1 to TRBJ2-7; D is unresolved. Germline V gene data show CDR1 as SQVTM and CDR2 as ANQGSEA. The length of the CDR3 is 9 residues. V lost 7 bases and J lost 5, with 6 bases in between. The CDR3 loop is CSAEDEQYF. The CDR3 DNA reads TGCAGCGCCGAGGACGAGCAGTACTTC.

This clonotype showed up just a few times. The rearrangement links TRBV19 to TRBJ2-1; weak D call: TRBD1 (7 bases). CDR3 size: 16 residues. With 3 bases removed from V and 12 bases from J, the gap between germline ends came to 24 bases. Germline assignment: CDR1 LNHDA and CDR2 SQIVND (reference sequence). The CDR3 protein is CASSMDAGQPFMGQFF. CDR3 sequence (DNA): TGTGCCAGTAGTATGGATGCGGGACAGCCCTTCATGGGGCAGTTCTTC. Complete variable domain (other parts from reference TRBV19 and TRBJ2-1): DGGITQSPKYLFRKEGQNVTLSCEQNLNHDAMYWYRQDPGQGLRLIYYSQIVNDFQKGDIAEGYSVSREKKESFPLTVTSAQKNPTAFYLCASSMDAGQPFMGQFFGPGTRLTVL.

This clonotype appeared a few times. The chain employs TRBV25-1 and TRBJ2-1, with TRBD2 matching 9 bases. This CDR3 comprises 15 residues. V trimming: 4 bases; J trimming: 7 bases; junction bases outside the gene matches: 8. Germline V gene sequence: CDR1 MGHDK, CDR2 SYGVNS. The CDR3 sequence is CASSVASGRMNEQFF. In DNA, the CDR3 is TGTGCCAGCAGTGTGGCCAGCGGGAGGATGAATGAGCAGTTCTTC.